Listed here are 17 T cell receptor beta chains from one sample, sequenced in a study of early T cells in non-severe SARS-CoV-2 infection. TCRdb re-derived calls from the 5' RACE reads in MiXCR, one entry per CDR3 protein. The table records fewer than 50,000 distinct CDR3 sequences, around 6% of them present only once. The material sequenced was whole blood, taken at baseline. The receptors come from an adult who was a healthcare worker with PCR-confirmed SARS-CoV-2 infection or an uninfected control (not recorded which).

There are many counts of this clonotype. The chain links TRBV7-2 to TRBJ2-6; 7 positions match TRBD1. Germline CDR1 SGHTA, CDR2 FQGNSA. The trim removed 4 bases at V and 4 bases at J, leaving 7 bases unmatched. The CDR3 length is 16 residues. The CDR3 protein is CASSSGGLTGANVLTF. The CDR3, as DNA: TGTGCCAGCAGCTCAGGGGGTCTAACAGGGGCCAACGTCCTGACTTTC.

In this sample, this clonotype turned up many times. The chain joins TRBV7-2 to TRBJ2-1, with a tentative D call TRBD2 (5 bases). The V gene's germline CDR1 is SGHTA and CDR2 FQGNSA. V shed 4 bases and J shed 6 bases, with 7 bases lying between them. The length of the CDR3 is 12 residues. The CDR3 nucleotides are TGTGCCAGCAGCTGGGGAGCCAATGAGCAGTTCTTC. Encoded protein: CASSWGANEQFF.

The chain links TRBV7-3 to TRBJ2-1; the match to TRBD2 covers 7 bases. This CDR3 region has 17 residues. The germline CDR1 and CDR2 sequences are SGHTA and FQGTGA. V shed 6 bases, J shed 7 bases, and the junction held 18 bases outside the gene matches. The CDR3 DNA follows: TGTGCCAGCAGTCCCCTCCCTAGGTACCGGGGGGAGAATGAGCAGTTCTTC. This gives the protein CASSPLPRYRGENEQFF.

This clonotype came up many times. The CDR3 DNA reads as TGCAGTGCTACCCGGGACACCAGCTCCTACGAGCAGTACTTC. As protein: CSATRDTSSYEQYF. J is TRBJ2-7 and V is TRBV20-1; possibly TRBD1 for D (6 bases). The V gene's germline CDR1 is DFQATT and CDR2 SNEGSKA (reference sequence). This CDR3 is 14 amino acids long. Trimming removed 4 bases at V and 0 bases at J, with 13 bases between.

The chain joins TRBV5-1 to TRBJ1-4; D uncertain. V lost 0 bases and J lost 4, with 19 bases in between. CDR3 length equals 18 residues. CDR1 is SGHRS, CDR2 YFSETQ, per germline. The CDR3 DNA sequence: TGCGCCAGCAGCTTGGGGGAGTTGAAGCGGCAAGTTAATGAAAAACTGTTTTTT. Protein product: CASSLGELKRQVNEKLFF.

The sample holds many counts of this clonotype. The chain employs TRBV11-3 and TRBJ2-5; D unclear. V was trimmed by 0 bases and J by 1 base, leaving 9 bases between them. The germline V gene has CDR1 SGHNT and CDR2 YENEEA. This CDR3 contains 15 residues. The CDR3: CASSLDRARQETQYF. The CDR3 nucleotides are TGTGCCAGCAGCTTAGATCGCGCTCGCCAAGAGACCCAGTACTTC.

This clonotype appeared many times. The DNA for the CDR3 is TGTGCCAGCAGTGCCCGGCAGGGGTATAGCAATCAGCCCCAGCATTTT. Translated: CASSARQGYSNQPQHF. J is TRBJ1-5 and V is TRBV25-1; tentatively, D is TRBD1 (6 bases). The germline V and J ends were trimmed by 4 bases and 0 bases, with 13 bases remaining between them. Germline V gene data show CDR1 as MGHDK and CDR2 as SYGVNS. This CDR3 is built from 16 residues.

This clonotype was picked up many times. The V call is TRBV6-6, the J call TRBJ2-3; D might be TRBD1 (5 bases). From germline, CDR1 is MNHNY and CDR2 SVGAGI (reference sequence). The germline V and J ends were trimmed by 6 bases and 0 bases, with 13 bases remaining between them. This CDR3 spans 15 amino acids. The CDR3 loop is CASSTGPRSTDTQYF. CDR3 coding DNA: TGTGCCAGCAGCACAGGACCGAGAAGCACAGATACGCAGTATTTT.

The chain is built from TRBV5-1 and TRBJ2-2, with TRBD2 identical over 9 bases. CDR3 length equals 15 residues. Trimming at V came to 0 bases and at J to 6 bases, leaving 3 bases not matched to a gene. The V gene's germline CDR1 is SGHRS and CDR2 YFSETQ. CDR3 sequence (DNA): TGCGCCAGCAGCTTGGCCCTAGCGGGGTCCGGGGAGCTGTTTTTT. It translates to CASSLALAGSGELFF. The whole variable domain, remainder taken from reference TRBV5-1 and TRBJ2-2, is KAGVTQTPRYLIKTRGQQVTLSCSPISGHRSVSWYQQTPGQGLQFLFEYFSETQRNKGNFPGRFSGRQFSNSRSEMNVSTLELGDSALYLCASSLALAGSGELFFGEGSRLTVL.

This clonotype has a count of ten or more. V and J are TRBV20-1 and TRBJ2-7; possible D gene TRBD2, 5 bases. Germline V gene sequence: CDR1 DFQATT, CDR2 SNEGSKA (reference sequence). Trimming pared 1 base from V and 0 bases from J, leaving 10 bases between. The CDR3 runs to 14 residues. CDR3 sequence: CSARVMRDSYEQYF. The CDR3 region has the DNA TGCAGTGCTAGAGTGATGAGGGACTCCTACGAGCAGTACTTC.

In this sample, this clonotype turned up many times. This chain links TRBV29-1 with TRBJ2-5, with D perhaps matching TRBD1 (5 bases). Trimming removed 5 bases from V and 5 bases from J, with 9 bases in between. The CDR3 extends over 11 amino acids. Germline CDR1 SQVTM, CDR2 ANQGSEA. The CDR3 DNA follows: TGCAGCGTTTATCAGGGTGAGACCCAGTACTTC. This encodes CSVYQGETQYF.

This clonotype was detected many times. The J gene is TRBJ1-2, the V gene TRBV20-1, with unresolved D. This CDR3 contains 14 residues. Germline V lookup: CDR1 DFQATT, CDR2 SNEGSKA (reference sequence). Between the trimmed V and J ends, which lost 6 bases and 4 bases, there was a span of 18 bases. The CDR3 region has the DNA TGCAGTGCCATACTCCCCCAGGCGATCTATGGCTACACCTTC. This encodes CSAILPQAIYGYTF.

The V and J genes are TRBV2 and TRBJ1-5, with no clear D. The CDR3 runs 12 residues. Trimming removed 5 bases at V and 5 bases at J, with 7 bases between. CDR1 is SNHLY, CDR2 FYNNEI, per germline. Written as DNA, the CDR3 is TGTGCCAGCAGTCTCCAGGATCAGCCCCAGCATTTT. Translating it yields CASSLQDQPQHF.

This clonotype has ten or more counts. The chain combines TRBV13 with TRBJ1-1, with no clear D. The germline V and J ends were trimmed by 7 bases and 0 bases, with 9 bases remaining between them. CDR3 length: 13 amino acids. Germline CDR1 and CDR2: PRHDT and FYEKMQ (reference sequence). The CDR3, as DNA: TGTGCCAGCACTGACCGATTGAACACTGAAGCTTTCTTT. This codes for CASTDRLNTEAFF.

This clonotype was observed a handful of times. The chain carries TRBV5-4 and TRBJ2-2, with 7 bases matching TRBD1. Trimming at V came to 4 bases and at J to 3 bases, leaving 6 bases not matched to a gene. The CDR3 runs 15 residues. The germline CDR1 and CDR2 sequences are SGHNT and YYREEE (reference sequence). Written as DNA, the CDR3 is TGTGCCAGCAGCCTGACAGGGACCCACACCGGGGAGCTGTTTTTT. Protein: CASSLTGTHTGELFF.

The chain is built from TRBV6-2 or TRBV6-3 and TRBJ2-1, with TRBD2 identical over 12 bases. V gave up 6 bases and J gave up 7 bases; unmatched junction bases: 4. The CDR3 contains 14 residues. CDR1 is MNHEY and CDR2 is SVGEGT in the germline V gene. CDR3 nucleotides: TGTGCCAGCAGCGGACTAGCGGGGCTAAATGAGCAGTTCTTC. Protein: CASSGLAGLNEQFF.

This clonotype has more than one count but fewer than ten. This CDR3 is CASSMVRGNEQYF. CDR3 nucleotide sequence: TGTGCCAGTAGTATGGTTCGGGGGAACGAGCAGTACTTC. This rearrangement joins TRBV19 to TRBJ2-7, with D perhaps matching TRBD2 (6 bases). Trimming removed 3 bases from V and 5 bases from J, with 11 bases in between. The CDR3 loop spans 13 amino acids. The germline gives CDR1 LNHDA, CDR2 SQIVND (reference sequence).